This TCR beta chain was recovered during a study of shared T cell receptors in the human thymus. Profiled with immunoSEQ multiplex PCR; TCRdb holds only in-frame clones, not every one. The repertoire includes 720,000 or so clones, 80% to 90% of them detected once, and 0.0095% to 0.011% sits in the top ten. In germline, CDR1 is SGHNT, CDR2 YYREEE (reference sequence). Trimming removed 4 bases from V and 0 bases from J, with 10 bases in between. The CDR3 contains 14 residues. The data also belong to a second study, concerning human thymus T cells. As that study records: Resections were taken during corrective heart surgery, and the thymus tissue came from these. There appeared to be biased usage of V and J genes in thymic and blood repertoires.

The TCR sequence derives from a girl less than two years old with a congenital heart defect. What was sequenced was thymocytes. The genes are TRBV5-4 and TRBJ1-2; D uncertain. CDR3 nucleotides: TGTGCCAGCAGCCGTGGAGGAGCTAACTATGGCTACACCTTC. It translates to CASSRGGANYGYTF.